This T cell receptor (beta chain) was sequenced during a study of blood T cells in healthy people across ages. A second 7 to 11 cycle PCR used barcoded and J-beta primers. MiXCR, run by TCRdb on the 5' RACE reads, gives a single entry per CDR3 protein. The table has hundreds of thousands of distinct CDR3 sequences, around 21% seen once. The germline V and J ends were trimmed by 1 base and 2 bases, with 9 bases remaining between them. This CDR3 contains 15 residues. Looked up from germline, CDR1 is LGHDT and CDR2 is YNNKEL (reference sequence). The sample holds a few counts of this clonotype. The sequence derives from a man in his 70s in good health. Specimen: blood. The gene calls are TRBV3-1 and TRBJ1-5; D is uncertain. CDR3 sequence reads: CASSQGLDGNQPQHF. For the CDR3, the DNA is TGTGCCAGCAGCCAAGGGTTAGACGGCAATCAGCCCCAGCATTTT.